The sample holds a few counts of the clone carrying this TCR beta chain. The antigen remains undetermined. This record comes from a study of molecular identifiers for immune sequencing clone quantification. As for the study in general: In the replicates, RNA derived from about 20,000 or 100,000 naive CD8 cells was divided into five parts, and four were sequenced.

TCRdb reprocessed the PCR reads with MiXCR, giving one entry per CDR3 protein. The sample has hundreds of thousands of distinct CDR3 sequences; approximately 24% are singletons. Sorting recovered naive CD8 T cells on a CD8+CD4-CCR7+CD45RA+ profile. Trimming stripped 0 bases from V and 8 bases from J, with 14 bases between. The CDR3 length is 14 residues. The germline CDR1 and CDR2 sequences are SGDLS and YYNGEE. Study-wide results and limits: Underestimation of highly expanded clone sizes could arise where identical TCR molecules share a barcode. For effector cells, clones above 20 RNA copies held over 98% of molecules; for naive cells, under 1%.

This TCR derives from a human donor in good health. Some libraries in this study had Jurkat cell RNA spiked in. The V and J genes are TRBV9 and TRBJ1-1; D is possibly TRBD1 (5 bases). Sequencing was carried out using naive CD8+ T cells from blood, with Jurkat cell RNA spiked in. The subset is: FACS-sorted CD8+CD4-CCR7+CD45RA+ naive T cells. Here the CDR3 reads CASSVGWEGDEAFF. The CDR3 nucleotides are TGTGCCAGCAGCGTAGGCTGGGAAGGGGACGAAGCTTTCTTT.